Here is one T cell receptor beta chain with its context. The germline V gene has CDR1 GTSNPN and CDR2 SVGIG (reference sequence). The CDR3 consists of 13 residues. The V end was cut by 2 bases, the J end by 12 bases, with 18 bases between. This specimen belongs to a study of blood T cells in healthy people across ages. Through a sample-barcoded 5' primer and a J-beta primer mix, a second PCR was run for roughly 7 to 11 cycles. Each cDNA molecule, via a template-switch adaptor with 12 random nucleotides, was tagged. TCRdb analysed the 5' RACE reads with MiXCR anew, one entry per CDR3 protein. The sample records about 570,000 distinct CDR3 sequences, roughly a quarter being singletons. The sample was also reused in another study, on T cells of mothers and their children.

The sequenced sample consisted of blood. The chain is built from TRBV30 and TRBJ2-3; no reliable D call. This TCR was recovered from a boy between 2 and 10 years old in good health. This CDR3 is CAWSPGSAITQYF. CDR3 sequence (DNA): TGTGCCTGGAGTCCGGGCTCTGCCATTACACAGTATTTT.